This T cell receptor beta chain comes out of a study of blood T cell repertoires in COVID-19. In the study overall: Samples representing acute and convalescent COVID-19 were sourced from the United States, Italy and Spain. The cDNA or gDNA used as material had been derived from T cells, B-cell-depleted T cells, or PBMCs.

Germline V gene lookup returns CDR1 MNHNS and CDR2 SASEGT. V lost 6 bases, J lost 5 bases, and 20 bases lay in between. The length of the CDR3 is 17 residues. Authors' methods: Amplifying reference gene primers gave estimates of nucleated cell counts. Profiled with immunoSEQ multiplex PCR; TCRdb holds only in-frame clones, not every one. V, J and clone size were drawn from that table, and D and trimming were deduced from the DNA. The sample has 160,000 or so clones; approximately 87% are singletons. The J gene is TRBJ1-6, the V gene TRBV6-1; unclear D gene. The TCR comes from a woman in her 70s with acute or convalescent COVID-19. Sequencing used peripheral blood. In DNA form, the CDR3 reads TGTGCCAGCAGGGAACAGCTCGGACTGATTGATAATTCACCCCTCCACTTT. Translated: CASREQLGLIDNSPLHF.